This T cell receptor beta chain was sequenced for a study of regulatory T cells in long-lasting Graves disease. As for time point: newly diagnosed GD, antithyroid drugs for less than 3 months. Isolated PBMC RNA provided the starting material for the TCR library. Patient provenance is recorded as an endocrinology department in Xi'an, China. Arm-PCR with iRepertoire HTBI primers amplified the CDR3 regions for these TCR beta libraries. Using its own MiXCR run on the multiplex PCR reads, TCRdb lists one record per CDR3 protein. The sample records approximately 540,000 distinct CDR3 sequences, about 12% being singletons. This clonotype was seen many times. This sample also appeared in a second study, on T cells in Graves' hyperthyroidism and ophthalmopathy. This second report adds: Ophthalmopathy cases were set apart from stable hyperthyroidism by a 13 V-J model.

This receptor was obtained from a woman aged 25 to 39 with Graves disease. The sample in question was peripheral blood mononuclear cells (PBMCs), obtained at new diagnosis, from a patient treated with antithyroid drugs.

In DNA, the CDR3 is TGTGCCAGCAGTAAGAAACAGGGCTTGCTGAACACTGAAGCTTTCTTT. It specifies CASSKKQGLLNTEAFF. The genes are TRBV6-2 or TRBV6-3 and TRBJ1-1; perhaps TRBD1 as D (6 bases). Trimming removed 5 bases from V and 0 bases from J, with 16 bases in between. The germline CDR1 and CDR2 sequences are MNHEY and SVGEGT. The CDR3 covers 16 residues.